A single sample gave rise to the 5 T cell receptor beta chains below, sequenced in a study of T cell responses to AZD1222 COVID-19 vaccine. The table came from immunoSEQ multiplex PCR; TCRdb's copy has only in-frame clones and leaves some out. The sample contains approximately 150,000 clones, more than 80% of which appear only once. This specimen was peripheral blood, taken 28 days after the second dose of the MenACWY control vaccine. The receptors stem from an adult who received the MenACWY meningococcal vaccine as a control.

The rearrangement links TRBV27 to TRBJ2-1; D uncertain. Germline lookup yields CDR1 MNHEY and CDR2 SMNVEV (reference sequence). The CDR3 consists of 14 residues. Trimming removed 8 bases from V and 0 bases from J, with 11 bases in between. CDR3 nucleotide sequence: TGTGCCAGCGGCGCGGTTAGCTCCTACAATGAGCAGTTCTTC. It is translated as CASGAVSSYNEQFF.

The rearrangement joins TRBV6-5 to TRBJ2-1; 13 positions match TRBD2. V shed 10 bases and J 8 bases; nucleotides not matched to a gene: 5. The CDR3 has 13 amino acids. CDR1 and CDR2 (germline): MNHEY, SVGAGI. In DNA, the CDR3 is TGTGCCACCCGGACTAGCGGGAGCGATGAGCAGTTCTTC. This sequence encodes CATRTSGSDEQFF.

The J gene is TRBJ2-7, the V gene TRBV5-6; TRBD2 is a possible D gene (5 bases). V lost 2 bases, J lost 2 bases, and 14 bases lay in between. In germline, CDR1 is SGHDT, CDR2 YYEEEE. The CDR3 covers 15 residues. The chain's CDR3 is CASSLEGGPAYEQYF. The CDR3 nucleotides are TGTGCCAGCAGCTTAGAGGGCGGGCCAGCCTACGAGCAGTACTTC.

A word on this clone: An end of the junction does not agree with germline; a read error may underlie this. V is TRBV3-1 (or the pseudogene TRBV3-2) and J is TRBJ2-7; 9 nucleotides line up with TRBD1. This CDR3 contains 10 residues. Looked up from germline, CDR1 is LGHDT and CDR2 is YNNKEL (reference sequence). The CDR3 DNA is TGTGCCAGCACCCACAGGGGGCAAGACTTC. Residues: CASTHRGQDF.

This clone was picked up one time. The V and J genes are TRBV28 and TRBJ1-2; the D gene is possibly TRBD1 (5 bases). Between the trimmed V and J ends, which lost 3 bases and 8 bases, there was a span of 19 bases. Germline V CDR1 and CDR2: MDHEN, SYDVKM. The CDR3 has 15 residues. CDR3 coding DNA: TGTGCCAGCAGTTTCGCCCCCGGGACGGTTGACGGCTACACCTTC. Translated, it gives CASSFAPGTVDGYTF.